This T cell receptor beta chain was profiled in a study of blood T cells in healthy people across ages. Trimming left V 0 bases short and J 0 bases short, with 12 bases between. The length of the CDR3 is 17 residues. CDR1 and CDR2 from the germline V gene are SGHAT and FQNNGV. The use of a sample-barcoded 5' primer and a J-beta primer mix characterized a second PCR of roughly 7 to 11 cycles. One entry per CDR3 protein, called by TCRdb with MiXCR from the 5' RACE reads. The sample includes roughly 1.4 million distinct CDR3 sequences, around 59% of them seen just once. The extraction recovered at least 6 micrograms of total RNA per sample. Study-wide results and limits: Diversity estimated from one million T cells was considered an underestimate. TCR beta diversity correlated strongly with naive T cell percentage.

A word on this clonotype: What it binds is not known.

Specimen: blood. The receptor's source is a man between 18 and 35 years old in good health. The chain employs TRBV11-2 and TRBJ2-4; D ambiguous. CDR3 coding DNA: TGTGCCAGCAGCTTAGACTCCGGACCTTTAGCCAAAAACATTCAGTACTTC. Amino acids: CASSLDSGPLAKNIQYF.